This T cell receptor (beta chain) was recovered during a study of blood T cells in healthy people across ages. The table lists this clonotype with a few counts. CDR1 is SQVTM and CDR2 is ANQGSEA in the germline V gene. Trimming shortened V by 7 bases and J by 2 bases, and 4 bases separated the two germline ends. The length of the CDR3 is 10 residues. The second PCR ran roughly 6 to 12 cycles with a sample-barcoded 5' primer and J-beta primers. TCRdb analysed the 5' RACE reads with MiXCR anew, one entry per CDR3 protein. The data contain 1.5 million to 1.9 million distinct CDR3 sequences, around 40% of them seen just once; the ten biggest clones take up less than 5%.

The TCR was taken from a woman aged 18-29 years in good health. The specimen sequenced was blood. This rearrangement joins TRBV29-1 to TRBJ2-3; D call uncertain. The CDR3 region has the DNA TGCAGCGGAGACACAGATACGCAGTATTTT. As protein: CSGDTDTQYF.